The clone carrying this T cell receptor (beta chain) was observed a single time. Its antigen is undetermined. Trimming cost V 6 bases and J 11 bases, with 7 bases left between them. The CDR3 has 8 amino acids. The germline V gene encodes CDR1 DFQATT and CDR2 SNEGSKA (reference sequence). The method was immunoSEQ multiplex PCR; TCRdb's version includes in-frame clones alone and lacks a portion of them. Of some 110,000 clones detected, 85% to 95% appear once; the ten largest clones hold 0.23%. These data belong to a study of graft-versus-host responses after intestinal transplantation. In the study overall: Anti-thymocyte globulin induction preceded approximately three years of tacrolimus and steroid maintenance in all recipients. Study-level points and caveats: GvH clonotypes were identified within recipient marrow, with a subset emerging first in ileum or blood. Early post-transplant falls in HvG clones accompanied the peak levels of circulating GvH clones.

Source: unstimulated CD4+ T cells sorted from spleen or lymph node cells, taken before transplant. The sequence was collected from a human donor who was the organ donor for an intestinal transplant. The rearrangement links TRBV20-1 to TRBJ1-1, with D hard to call. CDR3 amino acids: CSALQAFF. The CDR3 DNA sequence: TGCAGTGCATTGCAGGCTTTCTTT.